This TCR beta chain is drawn from a study of blood T cell repertoires in COVID-19. Across the study: The United States, Italy and Spain provided the acute and convalescent COVID-19 samples.

The assay was immunoSEQ multiplex PCR, and TCRdb's table has in-frame clones only and misses some. There are roughly 99,000 clones in the sample; about 80% occur only once, and approximately 4.5% lies in the top ten. The CDR3 loop spans 13 amino acids. Germline assignment: CDR1 KGHSH and CDR2 LQKENI. V lost 4 bases to trimming and J lost 5 bases, with 9 bases between them. V usage is TRBV18 and J usage is TRBJ1-5; D is ambiguous. Sequenced sample: peripheral blood. The source is a man between 65 and 79 years old with acute or convalescent COVID-19. CDR3 in DNA: TGTGCCAGCTCACGGTTAGCCGATCAGCCCCAGCATTTT. Residues: CASSRLADQPQHF.